This TCR beta chain was profiled in a study of cytomegalovirus exposure and HLA in healthy donors. Whole-study findings and limits: In vitro data verified three CMV-associated chains as specific for CMV antigens. The study reported that TCR beta sequences accurately predicted HLA-A and HLA-B alleles in most subjects.

The PCR ran on 60 Vbeta and 13 Jbeta primers. Sequenced by immunoSEQ multiplex PCR; TCRdb stores in-frame clones only, minus some. The sample lists 150,000 or so clones; over 60% were seen once. The CDR3 consists of 12 residues. The V end was cut by 2 bases, the J end by 7 bases, with 8 bases between. Germline V lookup: CDR1 MNHNY, CDR2 SVGAGI (reference sequence). A word on this clone: The antigen is not known.

Samples came from healthy bone marrow donors. Material for sequencing was PBMCs. The sequence derives from a man aged 40-55 years in good health and CMV-seropositive. The chain recombines TRBV6-6 with TRBJ1-1; D call uncertain. The CDR3 nucleotides are TGTGCCAGCAGTTACGAAAGCCTTGAAGCTTTCTTT. It yields the protein CASSYESLEAFF.